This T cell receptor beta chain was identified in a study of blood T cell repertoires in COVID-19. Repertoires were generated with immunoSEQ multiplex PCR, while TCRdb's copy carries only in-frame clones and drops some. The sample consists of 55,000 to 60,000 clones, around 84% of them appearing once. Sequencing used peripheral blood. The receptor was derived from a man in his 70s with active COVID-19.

The CDR3 DNA is TGCGCCAGGGCCTTGTCAGGCCCCATCTACGAGCAGTACTTC. It codes for CARALSGPIYEQYF. The V and J genes are TRBV10-1 and TRBJ2-7; D unclear. With 9 bases removed from V and 3 bases from J, the gap between germline ends came to 18 bases. The CDR3 length is 14 residues. Germline V gives CDR1 WNHNN, CDR2 SYGVQD (reference sequence).